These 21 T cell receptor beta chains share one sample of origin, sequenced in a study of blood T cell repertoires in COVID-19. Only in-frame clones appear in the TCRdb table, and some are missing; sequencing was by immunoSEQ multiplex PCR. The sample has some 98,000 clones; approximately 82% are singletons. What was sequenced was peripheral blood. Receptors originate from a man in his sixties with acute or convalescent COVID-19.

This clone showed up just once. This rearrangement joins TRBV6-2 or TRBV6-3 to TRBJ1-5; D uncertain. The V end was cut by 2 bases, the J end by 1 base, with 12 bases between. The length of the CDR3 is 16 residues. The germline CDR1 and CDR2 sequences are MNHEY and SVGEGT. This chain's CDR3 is CASSYPSGYSNQPQHF. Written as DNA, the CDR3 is TGTGCCAGCAGTTACCCCAGCGGATACAGCAATCAGCCCCAGCATTTT.

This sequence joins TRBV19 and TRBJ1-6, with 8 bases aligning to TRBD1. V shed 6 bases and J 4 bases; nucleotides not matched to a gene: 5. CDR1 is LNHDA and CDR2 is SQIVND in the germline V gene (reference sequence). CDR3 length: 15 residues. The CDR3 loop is CASSRQGTYNSPLHF. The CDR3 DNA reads TGTGCCAGTAGCCGACAGGGGACTTATAATTCACCCCTCCACTTT.

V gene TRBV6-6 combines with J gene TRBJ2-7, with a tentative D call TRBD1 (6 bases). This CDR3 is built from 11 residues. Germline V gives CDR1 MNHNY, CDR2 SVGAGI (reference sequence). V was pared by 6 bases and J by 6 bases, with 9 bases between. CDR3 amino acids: CASSRGGEQYV. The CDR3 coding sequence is TGTGCCAGCAGCAGAGGGGGCGAGCAGTACGTC.

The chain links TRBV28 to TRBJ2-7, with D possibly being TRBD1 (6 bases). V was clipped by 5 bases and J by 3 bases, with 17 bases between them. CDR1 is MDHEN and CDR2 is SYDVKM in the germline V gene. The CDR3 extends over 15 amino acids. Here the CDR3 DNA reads TGTGCCAGCAGTACCCACGGGACACTCAACTACGAGCAGTACTTC. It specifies CASSTHGTLNYEQYF.

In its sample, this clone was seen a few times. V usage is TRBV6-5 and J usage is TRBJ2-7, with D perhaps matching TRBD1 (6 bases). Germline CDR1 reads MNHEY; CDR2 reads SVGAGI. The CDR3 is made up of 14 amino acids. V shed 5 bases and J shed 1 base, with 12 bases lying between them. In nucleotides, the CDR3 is TGTGCCAGCAGTCGGCGTGACAGGTCCTACGAGCAGTACTTC. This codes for CASSRRDRSYEQYF.

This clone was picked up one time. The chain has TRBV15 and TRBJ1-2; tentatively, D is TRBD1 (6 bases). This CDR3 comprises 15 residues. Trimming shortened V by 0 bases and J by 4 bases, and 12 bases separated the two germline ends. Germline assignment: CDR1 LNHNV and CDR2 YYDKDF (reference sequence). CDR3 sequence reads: CATSRDVDSPYGYTF. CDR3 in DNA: TGTGCCACCAGCAGAGATGTGGACAGTCCCTATGGCTACACCTTC.

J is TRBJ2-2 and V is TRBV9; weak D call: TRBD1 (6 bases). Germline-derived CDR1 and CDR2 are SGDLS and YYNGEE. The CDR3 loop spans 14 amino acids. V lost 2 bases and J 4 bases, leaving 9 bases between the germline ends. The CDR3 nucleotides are TGTGCCAGCAGCGTCCAGGGGCCCACCGGGGAGCTGTTTTTT. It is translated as CASSVQGPTGELFF.

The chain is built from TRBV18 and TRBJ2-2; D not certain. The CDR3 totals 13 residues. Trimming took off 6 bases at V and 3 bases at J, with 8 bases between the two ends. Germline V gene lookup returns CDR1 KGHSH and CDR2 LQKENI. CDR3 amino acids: CASSLRDTGELFF. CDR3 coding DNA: TGTGCCAGCTCCCTGCGCGACACCGGGGAGCTGTTTTTT.

CDR3 coding DNA: TGTGCCAGCAGCTTAAGCAGGGACAATCAGCCCCAGCATTTT. The encoded protein is CASSLSRDNQPQHF. The rearrangement joins TRBV7-9 to TRBJ1-5; D perhaps matches TRBD1 (5 bases). The CDR3 totals 14 residues. Between the trimmed V and J ends, which lost 2 bases and 3 bases, there was a span of 8 bases. Germline-derived CDR1 and CDR2 are SEHNR and FQNEAQ (reference sequence).

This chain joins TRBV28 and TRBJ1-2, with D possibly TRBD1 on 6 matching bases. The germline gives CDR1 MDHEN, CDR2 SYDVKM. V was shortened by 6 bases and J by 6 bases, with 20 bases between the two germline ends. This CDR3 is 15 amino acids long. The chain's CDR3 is CASRFVDKGGDGYTF. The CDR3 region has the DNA TGTGCCAGCAGATTTGTGGACAAGGGGGGGGATGGCTACACCTTC.

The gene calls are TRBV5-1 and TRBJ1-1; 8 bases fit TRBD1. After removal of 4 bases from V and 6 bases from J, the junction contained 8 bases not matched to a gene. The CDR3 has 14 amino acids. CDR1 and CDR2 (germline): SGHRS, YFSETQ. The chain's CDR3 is CASSRMQGAAEAFF. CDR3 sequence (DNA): TGCGCCAGCAGCCGGATGCAGGGGGCGGCTGAAGCTTTCTTT.

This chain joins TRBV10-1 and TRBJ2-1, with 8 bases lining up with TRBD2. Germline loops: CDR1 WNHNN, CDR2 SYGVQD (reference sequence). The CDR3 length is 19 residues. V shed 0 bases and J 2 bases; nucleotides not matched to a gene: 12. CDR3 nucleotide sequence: TGCGCCAGCAGTGAGTCGGCGCAAACGGGGGGGGACACCTACAATGAGCAGTTCTTC. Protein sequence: CASSESAQTGGDTYNEQFF.

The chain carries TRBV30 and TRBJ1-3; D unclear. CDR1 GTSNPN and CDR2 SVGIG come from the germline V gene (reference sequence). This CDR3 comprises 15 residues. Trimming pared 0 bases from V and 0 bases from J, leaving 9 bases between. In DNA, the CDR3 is TGTGCCTGGAGTGTTGGAGTGAGCTCTGGAAACACCATATATTTT. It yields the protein CAWSVGVSSGNTIYF.

The CDR3 DNA is TGCAGCGTTGACGGTCTCTACGAGCAGTACTTC. It codes for CSVDGLYEQYF. The V and J genes are TRBV29-1 and TRBJ2-7; D ambiguous. The CDR3 is made up of 11 amino acids. Trimming removed 3 bases at V and 3 bases at J, with 6 bases between. Germline loops: CDR1 SQVTM, CDR2 ANQGSEA.

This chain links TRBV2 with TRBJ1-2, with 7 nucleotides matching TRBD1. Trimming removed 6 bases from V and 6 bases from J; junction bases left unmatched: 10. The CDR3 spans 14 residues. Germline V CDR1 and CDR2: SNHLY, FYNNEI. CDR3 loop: CASRDWDSPNGYTF. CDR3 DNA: TGTGCCAGCAGGGACTGGGACAGCCCGAATGGCTACACCTTC. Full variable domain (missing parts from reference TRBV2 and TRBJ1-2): EPEVTQTPSHQVTQMGQEVILRCVPISNHLYFYWYRQILGQKVEFLVSFYNNEISEKSEIFDDQFSVERPDGSNFTLKIRSTKLEDSAMYFCASRDWDSPNGYTFGSGTRLTVV.

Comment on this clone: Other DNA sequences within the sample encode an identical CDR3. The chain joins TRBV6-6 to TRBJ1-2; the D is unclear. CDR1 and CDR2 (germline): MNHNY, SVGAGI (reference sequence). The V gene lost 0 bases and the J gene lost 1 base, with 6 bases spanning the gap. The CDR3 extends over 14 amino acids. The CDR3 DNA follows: TGTGCCAGCAGTTACTCGAGATTTAACTATGGCTACACCTTC. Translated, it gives CASSYSRFNYGYTF.

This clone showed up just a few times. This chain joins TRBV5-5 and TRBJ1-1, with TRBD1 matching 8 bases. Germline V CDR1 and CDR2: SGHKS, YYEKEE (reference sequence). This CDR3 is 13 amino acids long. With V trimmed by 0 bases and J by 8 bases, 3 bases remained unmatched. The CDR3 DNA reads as TGTGCCAGCAGCTTGGGATGGGACAGGGAAGCTTTCTTT. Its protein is CASSLGWDREAFF.

The CDR3 sequence: CASRRGTSGLTDTQYF. CDR3 DNA: TGTGCCAGCAGACGCGGGACTAGCGGGCTAACAGATACGCAGTATTTT. The chain joins TRBV2 to TRBJ2-3; 12 nucleotides line up with TRBD2. CDR3 size: 16 residues. From germline, CDR1 is SNHLY and CDR2 FYNNEI. V lost 6 bases to trimming and J lost 3 bases; unmatched junction nucleotides: 7.

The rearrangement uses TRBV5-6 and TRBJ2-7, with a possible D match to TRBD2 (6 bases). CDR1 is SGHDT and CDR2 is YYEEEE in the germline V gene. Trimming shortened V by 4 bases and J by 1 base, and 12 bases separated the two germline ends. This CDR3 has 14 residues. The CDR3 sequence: CASSTTGRSYEQYF. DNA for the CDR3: TGTGCCAGCAGCACGACGGGGAGGTCCTACGAGCAGTACTTC.

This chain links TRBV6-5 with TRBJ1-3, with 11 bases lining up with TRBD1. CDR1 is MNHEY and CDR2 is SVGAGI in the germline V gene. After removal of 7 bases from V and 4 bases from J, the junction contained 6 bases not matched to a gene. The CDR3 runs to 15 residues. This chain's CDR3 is CASTRDRGAGNTIYF. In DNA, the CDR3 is TGTGCCAGCACCCGGGACAGGGGGGCAGGAAACACCATATATTTT.

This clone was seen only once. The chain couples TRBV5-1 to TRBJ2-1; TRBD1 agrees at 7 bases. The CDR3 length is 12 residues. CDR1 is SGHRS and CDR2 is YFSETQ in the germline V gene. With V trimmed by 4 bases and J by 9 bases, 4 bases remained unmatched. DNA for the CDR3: TGCGCCAGCAGCCTAACAGGGGTTGAGCAGTTCTTC. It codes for CASSLTGVEQFF.